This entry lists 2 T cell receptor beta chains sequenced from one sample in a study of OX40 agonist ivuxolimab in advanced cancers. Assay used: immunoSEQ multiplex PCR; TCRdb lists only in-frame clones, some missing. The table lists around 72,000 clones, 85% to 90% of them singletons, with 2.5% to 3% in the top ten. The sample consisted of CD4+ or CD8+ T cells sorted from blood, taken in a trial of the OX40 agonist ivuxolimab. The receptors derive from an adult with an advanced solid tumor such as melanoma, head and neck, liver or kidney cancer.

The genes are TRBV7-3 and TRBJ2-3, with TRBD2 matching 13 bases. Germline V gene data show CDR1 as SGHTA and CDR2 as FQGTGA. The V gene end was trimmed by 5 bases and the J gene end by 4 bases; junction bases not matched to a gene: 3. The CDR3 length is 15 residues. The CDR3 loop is CASSRTSGSADTQYF. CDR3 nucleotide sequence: TGTGCCAGCAGCCGGACTAGCGGGAGTGCAGATACGCAGTATTTT.

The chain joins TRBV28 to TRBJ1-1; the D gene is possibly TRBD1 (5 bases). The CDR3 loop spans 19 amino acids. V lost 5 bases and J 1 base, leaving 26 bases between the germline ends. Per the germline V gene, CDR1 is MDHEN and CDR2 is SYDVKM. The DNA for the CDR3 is TGTGCCAGCAGTCCCGGACTGCTATGGGGCCCCACCAAGAACACTGAAGCTTTCTTT. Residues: CASSPGLLWGPTKNTEAFF. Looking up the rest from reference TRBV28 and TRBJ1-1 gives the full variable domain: DVKVTQSSRYLVKRTGEKVFLECVQDMDHENMFWYRQDPGLGLRLIYFSYDVKMKEKGDIPEGYSVSREKKERFSLILESASTNQTSMYLCASSPGLLWGPTKNTEAFFGQGTRLTVV.